Listed below are T cell receptor beta chains from one sample, sequenced in a study of tumour-infiltrating T cells in Burkitt lymphoma. The method was immunoSEQ multiplex PCR; TCRdb's version includes in-frame clones alone and lacks a portion of them. The sample records around 1,600 clones, around a sixth being singletons. Sequencing was performed on tumor tissue. All receptors come from a human donor with diffuse large B-cell lymphoma. Each CDR3 is given with its conserved first and last residue. A D gene is named only where the DNA matches it firmly. Clone size is given for some rows only: seen once, a few or many times, or a class if the clone is expanded.

>TRBV19|NA|NA|TRBJ2-7
TGTGCCAGTAGGCCGACTACCCGGGATTACGAGCAGTACTTC
CASRPTTRDYEQYF
>TRBV29-1|NA|few|TRBJ1-1
TGCAGCGGTTCGGCGACCCACACTGAAGCTTTCTTT
CSGSATHTEAFF
>TRBV6-5|TRBD1|NA|TRBJ2-7
TGTGCCAGCAGTTACGGCCAGACAGGGGGTTACGAGCAGTACTTC
CASSYGQTGGYEQYF
>TRBV19|TRBD1|few|TRBJ2-2
TGTGCCAGCTTCAATACCGGGACAGGGGCCGGGGAGCTGTTTTTT
CASFNTGTGAGELFF
>TRBV30|NA|few|TRBJ1-1
TGTGCCTGGAGTCTGGACGGACCTAATGCTGAAGCTTTCTTT
CAWSLDGPNAEAFF
>TRBV2|NA|NA|TRBJ2-4
TGTGCCAGCAGTGGACGGGGGGCGGGGAACATTCAGTACTTC
CASSGRGAGNIQYF
>TRBV19|TRBD1|few|TRBJ1-1
TGTGCCAGTAGCCCAGGGGGAACTGAAGCTTTCTTT
CASSPGGTEAFF
>TRBV7-9|NA|NA|TRBJ1-2
TGTGCCAGCAGCTTAGGGGTCGGGCTAGGCTATGGCTACACCTTC
CASSLGVGLGYGYTF
>TRBV6-6|TRBD1|NA|TRBJ2-7
TGTGCCAGCAGTCAAGGACAGGGATTCTCCTACGAGCAGTACTTC
CASSQGQGFSYEQYF
>TRBV19|TRBD2|NA|TRBJ2-3
TGTGCCAGTAGCAGCCGGACTAGCGGTCCCACAGATACGCAGTATTTT
CASSSRTSGPTDTQYF
>TRBV19|NA|NA|TRBJ2-5
TGTGCCAGTAGTATAGGATCCCAAGAGACCCAGTACTTC
CASSIGSQETQYF
>TRBV27|NA|few|TRBJ1-2
TGTGCCACCTATGGAGGGGGGTATGGCTACACCTTC
CATYGGGYGYTF
>TRBV6-6|TRBD1|few|TRBJ2-7
TGTGCCAGCAGTCAAGGACAGGGATTCTCCTACGAGCAGTACTTC
CASSQGQGFSYEQYF
>TRBV7-6|TRBD1|NA|TRBJ1-3
TGTACCAGCAGCCTACGGACAGGCGATACCCATTTCTCTGGAAACACCATATATTTT
CTSSLRTGDTHFSGNTIYF
>TRBV2|NA|NA|TRBJ2-2
TGTGCCAGCTTAAAAGGATCGAACACCGGGGAGCTGTTTTTT
CASLKGSNTGELFF
>TRBV29-1|NA|NA|TRBJ1-1
TGCAGCGTTGAGGGAGGGAAGAACACTGAAGCTTTCTTT
CSVEGGKNTEAFF
>TRBV27|TRBD2|NA|TRBJ2-2
TGTGCCAGTAAGGGACTAGCGGGAGAGAACACCGGGGAGCTGTTTTTT
CASKGLAGENTGELFF
>TRBV5-8|TRBD2|NA|TRBJ2-3
TGTGCCAGCAGCTCCCGACCGGGACTAGCAGGAACAGATACGCAGTATTTT
CASSSRPGLAGTDTQYF
>TRBV7-2|NA|NA|TRBJ2-3
TGTGCCAGCAGCTTAGGGTTCCCCACAGATACGCAGTATTTT
CASSLGFPTDTQYF
>TRBV11-2|NA|few|TRBJ1-5
TGTGCCAGCAGCGTGGTTTCCAGGGGCAATCAGCCCCAGCATTTT
CASSVVSRGNQPQHF
>TRBV15|TRBD1|few|TRBJ1-6
TGTGCCACCAGCAGAGTTTTACAGGGGGTTGATTCACCCCTCCACTTT
CATSRVLQGVDSPLHF
>TRBV10-3|NA|NA|TRBJ2-1
TGTGCCATCAGTGAGGGGGACGGGATCCATTACCAAGAGCAGTTCTTC
CAISEGDGIHYQEQFF